This passage covers 32 T cell receptor beta chains from one sample sequenced in a study of cytomegalovirus exposure and HLA in healthy donors. The PCR employed 60 Vbeta primers together with 13 Jbeta primers. The assay was immunoSEQ multiplex PCR, and TCRdb's table has in-frame clones only and misses some. This sample has over 110,000 clones; about four fifths occur once, and the top ten carry 5.5% to 7%. The sample was PBMCs. Every receptor here comes from a woman between 35 and 50 years old in good health and CMV-seropositive.

This clone has just one count. The V and J genes are TRBV5-1 and TRBJ2-7; 10 bases fit TRBD1. The CDR3 runs to 13 residues. The trim removed 7 bases at V and 4 bases at J, leaving 5 bases unmatched. The V gene's germline CDR1 is SGHRS and CDR2 YFSETQ. In nucleotides, the CDR3 is TGCGCCAGCGGAGGACAGGGGGAGTACGAGCAGTACTTC. This translates into CASGGQGEYEQYF. Filled out from reference TRBV5-1 and TRBJ2-7, the complete variable domain reads KAGVTQTPRYLIKTRGQQVTLSCSPISGHRSVSWYQQTPGQGLQFLFEYFSETQRNKGNFPGRFSGRQFSNSRSEMNVSTLELGDSALYLCASGGQGEYEQYFGPGTRLTVT.

The gene calls are TRBV5-5 and TRBJ2-7; D perhaps matches TRBD1 (5 bases). Germline V gene sequence: CDR1 SGHKS, CDR2 YYEKEE (reference sequence). The V end was cut by 0 bases, the J end by 3 bases, with 16 bases between. This CDR3 has 16 residues. CDR3: CASSLGTGSRFYEQYF. The CDR3 DNA is TGTGCCAGCAGCTTGGGTACAGGCAGTCGTTTCTACGAGCAGTACTTC.

V gene TRBV7-8 combines with J gene TRBJ2-5, with 7 bases lining up with TRBD1. Germline V gives CDR1 SGHVS, CDR2 FQNEAQ. The CDR3 sequence is 14 residues long. The trim removed 5 bases at V and 2 bases at J, leaving 5 bases unmatched. CDR3 residues: CASSGLTGQETQYF. The CDR3 region has the DNA TGTGCCAGCAGCGGCCTGACAGGGCAAGAGACCCAGTACTTC.

This clone showed up just once. The V gene is TRBV5-1, the J gene TRBJ2-1; TRBD2 matches 11 bases. V lost 4 bases to trimming and J lost 5 bases; unmatched junction nucleotides: 5. The germline V gene has CDR1 SGHRS and CDR2 YFSETQ. CDR3 length equals 15 residues. CDR3 residues: CASSVLAGGNNEQFF. DNA of the CDR3: TGCGCCAGCAGCGTTCTAGCGGGGGGAAACAATGAGCAGTTCTTC.

This rearrangement joins TRBV5-8 to TRBJ2-5; D remains unclear. Germline V lookup: CDR1 SGHTS, CDR2 YDEGEE. The CDR3 consists of 13 residues. Trimming pared 5 bases from V and 1 base from J, leaving 9 bases between. CDR3: CASRKRSQETQYF. CDR3 coding DNA: TGTGCCAGCAGGAAACGTAGCCAAGAGACCCAGTACTTC.

This chain uses TRBV28 with TRBJ1-4; D is ambiguous. V shed 4 bases and J shed 3 bases, with 15 bases lying between them. CDR1 MDHEN and CDR2 SYDVKM come from the germline V gene. CDR3 length: 16 amino acids. The CDR3 DNA follows: TGTGCCAGCAGTTCTCCTCGAGAAGCGGCTAATGAAAAACTGTTTTTT. Translated: CASSSPREAANEKLFF.

With regard to this clone: Compared with germline, one end of the junction differs, possibly owing to a read error. The J gene is TRBJ1-4, the V gene TRBV7-9, with D possibly matching TRBD1 (5 bases). This CDR3 is built from 15 residues. In germline, CDR1 is SEHNR, CDR2 FQNEAQ (reference sequence). The CDR3 is CSSSPPLGAGEKLFF. In DNA form, the CDR3 reads TGTTCCAGCAGCCCCCCCCTAGGGGCGGGGGAAAAACTGTTTTTT.

This chain uses TRBV14 with TRBJ1-3; D is perhaps TRBD1 (5 bases). Germline CDR1 reads SGHDN; CDR2 reads FVKESK. Trimming pared 3 bases from V and 4 bases from J, leaving 13 bases between. This CDR3 region has 15 residues. CDR3 in DNA: TGTGCCAGCAGCCACTTTTCCAGGGCCGGAAACACCATATATTTT. Translating gives CASSHFSRAGNTIYF.

As regards this clone: A junction end diverges from the germline sequence, so it may reflect a read error. The chain has TRBV10-2 and TRBJ2-7; 9 positions match TRBD1. From germline, CDR1 is WSHSY and CDR2 SAAADI. The CDR3 totals 15 residues. CDR3 residues: CASSERDRVFYGQYF. Here the CDR3 DNA reads TGCGCCAGCAGTGAGAGGGACAGGGTATTCTACGGGCAGTACTTC.

The chain combines TRBV7-9 with TRBJ1-4; TRBD1 might be the D (5 bases). CDR3 length: 15 residues. The germline V gene encodes CDR1 SEHNR and CDR2 FQNEAQ (reference sequence). Trimming stripped 1 base from V and 5 bases from J, with 11 bases between. The CDR3 sequence is CASSLVVAGNEKLFF. The CDR3 DNA sequence: TGTGCCAGCAGCTTAGTAGTTGCAGGGAATGAAAAACTGTTTTTT. The full variable domain, its missing parts supplied by reference TRBV7-9 and TRBJ1-4, is DTGVSQNPRHKITKRGQNVTFRCDPISEHNRLYWYRQTLGQGPEFLTYFQNEAQLEKSRLLSDRFSAERPKGSFSTLEIQRTEQGDSAMYLCASSLVVAGNEKLFFGSGTQLSVL.

V is TRBV6-5 and J is TRBJ2-2, with D possibly matching TRBD1 (5 bases). This CDR3 has 14 residues. Germline values: CDR1 MNHEY, CDR2 SVGAGI. V was cut by 8 bases and J by 2 bases, with 12 bases left in between. CDR3 coding DNA: TGTGCCAGCGGTCACAGGCGTAACACCGGGGAGCTGTTTTTT. Translation gives CASGHRRNTGELFF.

The CDR3, as DNA: TGTGCCAGCTCTCTTATTGTTGACAGGGCAGAGACCCAGTACTTC. Translated: CASSLIVDRAETQYF. This chain connects TRBV18 to TRBJ2-5; TRBD1 matches at 7 bases. This CDR3 comprises 15 residues. In germline, CDR1 is KGHSH, CDR2 LQKENI. V was pared by 6 bases and J by 4 bases, with 11 bases of the junction left unmatched.

This clone appeared a few times. The chain carries TRBV7-9 and TRBJ1-1; 7 positions agree with TRBD1. Trimming took 5 bases from V and 4 from J; bases not matched to a gene: 4. This CDR3 comprises 13 residues. Germline V CDR1 and CDR2: SEHNR, FQNEAQ (reference sequence). This chain's CDR3 is CASSLQGVTEAFF. The CDR3 DNA follows: TGTGCCAGCAGCCTCCAGGGGGTCACTGAAGCTTTCTTT. Based on the CDR3 plus reference TRBV7-9 and TRBJ1-1, the full variable domain is DTGVSQNPRHKITKRGQNVTFRCDPISEHNRLYWYRQTLGQGPEFLTYFQNEAQLEKSRLLSDRFSAERPKGSFSTLEIQRTEQGDSAMYLCASSLQGVTEAFFGQGTRLTVV.

The genes are TRBV30 and TRBJ2-7; the D gene is possibly TRBD2 (5 bases). This CDR3 is built from 15 residues. V lost 2 bases and J lost 1, with 15 bases in between. Germline CDR1 is GTSNPN and CDR2 is SVGIG (reference sequence). The CDR3 DNA follows: TGTGCCTGGAGTCTGGGGAGAGGGTCTTCCTACGAGCAGTACTTC. It yields the protein CAWSLGRGSSYEQYF.

The chain links TRBV28 to TRBJ2-7; D gene uncertain. Germline V gene data show CDR1 as MDHEN and CDR2 as SYDVKM. V lost 2 bases, J lost 1 base, and 6 bases lay in between. The CDR3 is 13 amino acids. CDR3 loop: CASSLMSSYEQYF. The CDR3 bases are TGTGCCAGCAGTTTAATGTCTTCCTACGAGCAGTACTTC. The entire variable domain, with the rest obtained from reference TRBV28 and TRBJ2-7, is as follows: DVKVTQSSRYLVKRTGEKVFLECVQDMDHENMFWYRQDPGLGLRLIYFSYDVKMKEKGDIPEGYSVSREKKERFSLILESASTNQTSMYLCASSLMSSYEQYFGPGTRLTVT.

This clone was detected only a few times. The chain joins TRBV28 to TRBJ2-1; possibly TRBD2 for D (6 bases). This CDR3 contains 15 residues. V dropped 2 bases and J dropped 8 bases, with 16 bases sitting between them. Germline loops: CDR1 MDHEN, CDR2 SYDVKM. The CDR3 DNA follows: TGTGCCAGCAGTTTACCCAGTAGCGGACGCCATGAGCAGTTCTTC. Protein sequence: CASSLPSSGRHEQFF.

The V and J genes are TRBV11-2 and TRBJ2-7; the D gene is possibly TRBD1 (5 bases). Germline assignment: CDR1 SGHAT and CDR2 FQNNGV. The CDR3 extends over 15 amino acids. Deletions cut 1 base from V and 1 base from J, with 11 bases between. For the CDR3, the DNA is TGTGCCAGCAGCTTAGGGGGCGCTTGGTCCTACGAGCAGTACTTC. Protein sequence: CASSLGGAWSYEQYF.

This chain links TRBV5-1 with TRBJ2-7; 10 bases are shared with TRBD1. This CDR3 comprises 14 residues. Unmatched junction bases numbered 9, after V lost 4 bases and J lost 8 bases. Germline values: CDR1 SGHRS, CDR2 YFSETQ. The CDR3 bases are TGCGCCAGCAGCGGAACCGGGACAGGGGATCAGCAGTACTTC. Translating it yields CASSGTGTGDQQYF.

The V and J genes are TRBV7-8 and TRBJ1-5; possibly TRBD1 for D (5 bases). The CDR3 has 15 amino acids. CDR1 SGHVS and CDR2 FQNEAQ come from the germline V gene. V was cut by 8 bases and J by 2 bases, with 16 bases left in between. In DNA form, the CDR3 reads TGTGCCAGCTCCCTACTTGGGGGGGGCAATCAGCCCCAGCATTTT. It is translated as CASSLLGGGNQPQHF.

The rearrangement joins TRBV5-1 to TRBJ2-7; possible D gene TRBD2, 6 bases. The CDR3 length is 14 residues. V was pared by 0 bases and J by 4 bases, with 11 bases between. Per the germline V gene, CDR1 is SGHRS and CDR2 is YFSETQ. For the CDR3, the DNA is TGCGCCAGCAGCTTGGAGCGGACTAAATACGAGCAGTACTTC. It is translated as CASSLERTKYEQYF.

In its sample, this clone was seen a few times. This chain joins TRBV7-9 and TRBJ2-1; D remains unclear. In germline, CDR1 is SEHNR, CDR2 FQNEAQ (reference sequence). This CDR3 has 12 residues. V was cut by 4 bases and J by 8 bases, with 9 bases left in between. The CDR3 spells CASSSYLDEQFF. CDR3 bases: TGTGCCAGCAGCTCTTACTTGGATGAGCAGTTCTTC.

This sequence joins TRBV7-9 and TRBJ1-4; unclear D gene. The CDR3 consists of 14 residues. Trimming removed 5 bases at V and 0 bases at J, with 7 bases between. Per germline, CDR1 SEHNR and CDR2 FQNEAQ (reference sequence). CDR3 amino acids: CASSPTPTNEKLFF. The DNA for the CDR3 is TGTGCCAGCAGCCCAACACCAACTAATGAAAAACTGTTTTTT.

The J gene is TRBJ2-7, the V gene TRBV29-1; TRBD2 matches 12 bases. CDR3 size: 14 residues. The germline gives CDR1 SQVTM, CDR2 ANQGSEA. The ends lost 3 bases at V and 6 bases at J; junction bases unmatched: 6. CDR3 bases: TGCAGCGTTGATGTGGCTAGCGGGAGGGCCGAGCAGTACTTC. Protein product: CSVDVASGRAEQYF.

The gene calls are TRBV7-9 and TRBJ1-2; no definite D call. The length of the CDR3 is 16 residues. V lost 7 bases and J 7 bases, leaving 25 bases between the germline ends. Germline values: CDR1 SEHNR, CDR2 FQNEAQ (reference sequence). Here the CDR3 reads CASTLGRGRTLSGYTF. The CDR3 DNA reads TGTGCCAGCACCCTGGGGAGAGGACGGACCCTTTCTGGCTACACCTTC.

This clone came up a few times. V and J are TRBV11-3 and TRBJ1-1, with 7 bases matching TRBD1. Germline V CDR1 and CDR2: SGHNT, YENEEA. Losses at the gene ends were 1 base for V and 4 bases for J; bases not matched to a gene: 0. The CDR3 covers 13 residues. The CDR3 loop reads CASSLAGGTEAFF. The CDR3 nucleotides read TGTGCCAGCAGCTTAGCAGGGGGCACTGAAGCTTTCTTT.

The chain uses TRBV18 and TRBJ2-6; 7 bases are shared with TRBD2. The J segment lost 0 bases and the V segment lost 3 bases, leaving 8 bases of the junction unmatched. From germline, CDR1 is KGHSH and CDR2 LQKENI. The CDR3 has 18 residues. The CDR3 protein is CASSPGRASTSGANVLTF. The CDR3 nucleotides are TGTGCCAGCTCACCGGGGAGGGCCTCAACCTCTGGGGCCAACGTCCTGACTTTC.

This clone appeared a few times. This chain connects TRBV27 to TRBJ1-4; perhaps TRBD1 as D (5 bases). V was shortened by 5 bases and J by 5 bases, with 9 bases between the two germline ends. Germline CDR1 and CDR2: MNHEY and SMNVEV (reference sequence). This CDR3 region has 13 residues. As DNA, the CDR3 is TGTGCCAGCAGTGTCCGACAGAATGAAAAACTGTTTTTT. It yields the protein CASSVRQNEKLFF.

This sequence joins TRBV11-3 and TRBJ2-2; D is possibly TRBD1 (5 bases). The germline gives CDR1 SGHNT, CDR2 YENEEA. V shed 0 bases and J shed 1 base, with 12 bases lying between them. The CDR3 has 17 amino acids. In DNA, the CDR3 is TGTGCCAGCAGCTTAGACTCTCTAGGGGAGAACACCGGGGAGCTGTTTTTT. Its translation is CASSLDSLGENTGELFF.

V gene TRBV27 combines with J gene TRBJ1-3; D remains ambiguous. Deletions cut 4 bases from V and 4 bases from J, with 11 bases between. Germline values: CDR1 MNHEY, CDR2 SMNVEV (reference sequence). This CDR3 comprises 14 residues. CDR3 in amino acids: CASSSRPEGNTIYF. The CDR3 DNA sequence: TGTGCCAGCAGTTCGCGGCCCGAAGGAAACACCATATATTTT.

The chain employs TRBV19 and TRBJ1-6; weak D call: TRBD1 (5 bases). Germline lookup yields CDR1 LNHDA and CDR2 SQIVND (reference sequence). The CDR3 covers 12 residues. The V end lost 5 bases, the J end lost 8 bases, and 7 bases lay between the germline ends. The CDR3 region is CASSRQHSPLHF. In nucleotides, the CDR3 is TGTGCCAGTAGTCGACAGCATTCACCCCTCCACTTT.

The J gene is TRBJ2-3, the V gene TRBV18; 8 positions agree with TRBD2. V lost 1 base, J lost 0 bases, and 3 bases stayed unmatched. From germline, CDR1 is KGHSH and CDR2 LQKENI. CDR3 length: 16 residues. CDR3: CASSPQASGSTDTQYF. The CDR3 bases are TGTGCCAGCTCACCACAGGCTAGCGGGAGCACAGATACGCAGTATTTT.

This chain connects TRBV27 to TRBJ2-2; TRBD2 is a possible D gene (7 bases). Germline V gene data show CDR1 as MNHEY and CDR2 as SMNVEV (reference sequence). The V end was cut by 7 bases, the J end by 1 base, with 19 bases between. CDR3 length equals 17 residues. CDR3: CASTPWGGGVNTGELFF. The DNA for the CDR3 is TGTGCCAGCACCCCCTGGGGGGGCGGGGTGAACACCGGGGAGCTGTTTTTT.